The entry below describes one TCR beta chain. This specimen belongs to a study of shared clonotypes between healthy human individuals. The CDR3 consists of 14 residues. V was pared by 4 bases and J by 4 bases, with 3 bases of the junction left unmatched. The germline gives CDR1 MDHEN, CDR2 SYDVKM. Method: immunoSEQ multiplex PCR; TCRdb's copy keeps in-frame clones and lacks some. In the table there are a few million clones, more than 80% of which are singletons. The sample consisted of naive CD4+ T cells from PBMCs. Documented subset: CD45RA+ positively selected. The V call is TRBV28, the J call TRBJ1-1, with TRBD1 matching over 10 bases. The sequence derives from a man between 18 and 35 years old in good health. Some clones in this sample may be carry-over from other donors' samples. For the CDR3, the DNA is TGTGCCAGCAGTTCAGGGACAGGGGTCACTGAAGCTTTCTTT. Amino acid sequence: CASSSGTGVTEAFF. The whole variable domain, remainder taken from reference TRBV28 and TRBJ1-1, is DVKVTQSSRYLVKRTGEKVFLECVQDMDHENMFWYRQDPGLGLRLIYFSYDVKMKEKGDIPEGYSVSREKKERFSLILESASTNQTSMYLCASSSGTGVTEAFFGQGTRLTVV.